Shown below are 27 T cell receptor beta chains from a single sample sequenced in a study of T-cell memory formation after mild COVID-19. MiXCR, applied by TCRdb to the 5' RACE reads, yields one record per CDR3 protein. The sample has under 150,000 distinct CDR3 sequences, over 20% seen once; the top ten hold 41%. Sequencing input: PBMCs or a T cell subset sorted from them (not recorded which). These receptors came from a man younger than 35 who had mild COVID-19 (a few samples of this study predate the infection). Cell type and time point are not known.

This clonotype was observed a few times. The CDR3 coding sequence is TGTGCCAGCAGCTCGAGTGGGGATACGCAGTATTTT. Its translation is CASSSSGDTQYF. This chain uses TRBV7-8 with TRBJ2-3, with D uncertain. V was cut by 4 bases and J by 6 bases, with 8 bases left in between. Germline CDR1 is SGHVS and CDR2 is FQNEAQ. CDR3 length: 12 residues.

V usage is TRBV4-2 and J usage is TRBJ2-1; D call uncertain. CDR3 size: 14 residues. Germline lookup yields CDR1 LGHNA and CDR2 YNFKEQ. Trimming removed 1 base from V and 6 bases from J, with 10 bases in between. The CDR3 loop is CASSQGYPPNEQFF. CDR3 DNA sequence: TGTGCCAGCAGCCAAGGTTATCCCCCCAATGAGCAGTTCTTC.

This clonotype was detected many times. The rearrangement uses TRBV7-8 and TRBJ2-2; unclear D gene. CDR1 is SGHVS and CDR2 is FQNEAQ in the germline V gene. The V gene lost 2 bases and the J gene lost 2 bases, with 9 bases spanning the gap. The CDR3 has 15 amino acids. CDR3 amino acids: CASSLLGLNTGELFF. The CDR3 DNA follows: TGTGCCAGCAGCTTACTGGGCTTAAACACCGGGGAGCTGTTTTTT.

This clonotype came up a few times. This chain links TRBV12-3 or TRBV12-4 with TRBJ2-2; the D gene is possibly TRBD1 (6 bases). This CDR3 comprises 16 residues. V shed 5 bases and J shed 5 bases, with 18 bases lying between them. CDR3 DNA: TGTGCCAGCAGTCCTCAGGGGTCCGTAAGGACCGGGGAGCTGTTTTTT. It yields the protein CASSPQGSVRTGELFF.

This clonotype was counted between two and nine times. The CDR3 region has the DNA TGTGCCAGCAGTGACTTTAGCAGAAATGAGCAGTTCTTC. The encoded protein is CASSDFSRNEQFF. The chain joins TRBV6-4 to TRBJ2-1; no firm D call. Between the trimmed V and J ends, which lost 1 base and 7 bases, there was a span of 8 bases. The CDR3 has 13 residues. CDR1 and CDR2 (germline): MRHNA, SNTAGT.

This clonotype came up a few times. The chain joins TRBV6-6 to TRBJ1-6; TRBD1 might be the D (5 bases). V was cut by 3 bases and J by 10 bases, with 10 bases left in between. The germline V gene encodes CDR1 MNHNY and CDR2 SVGAGI (reference sequence). CDR3 length equals 13 residues. This CDR3 is CASSYSGDSPLHF. In DNA, the CDR3 is TGTGCCAGCAGTTATAGCGGGGACTCACCCCTCCACTTT.

The rearrangement uses TRBV7-9 and TRBJ2-6; 8 nucleotides align to TRBD1. CDR1 and CDR2 (germline): SEHNR, FQNEAQ (reference sequence). This CDR3 is 16 amino acids long. The J segment lost 2 bases and the V segment lost 3 bases, leaving 3 bases of the junction unmatched. CDR3 nucleotides: TGTGCCAGCAGCTTTCCCAGGGGGCCTGGGGCCAACGTCCTGACTTTC. Amino acid sequence: CASSFPRGPGANVLTF.

This clonotype was observed a few times. This chain links TRBV5-1 with TRBJ2-7; tentatively, D is TRBD1 (5 bases). V lost 3 bases and J lost 6, with 10 bases in between. Germline assignment: CDR1 SGHRS and CDR2 YFSETQ. The CDR3 contains 12 residues. CDR3 coding DNA: TGCGCCAGCAGCTCGGACATCTCCGAGCAGTACTTC. Translated: CASSSDISEQYF.

The chain couples TRBV7-6 to TRBJ1-5; the match to TRBD1 covers 12 bases. Germline CDR1 and CDR2: SGHVS and FNYEAQ. The V segment lost 4 bases and the J segment 7 bases; nucleotides outside the gene matches: 5. The CDR3 length is 15 residues. The CDR3: CASSSGTGGGQPQHF. The CDR3 DNA reads as TGTGCCAGCAGCTCCGGGACAGGGGGCGGGCAGCCCCAGCATTTT.

This clonotype was detected a few times. This chain joins TRBV11-3 and TRBJ2-3; perhaps D is TRBD1 or TRBD2 (5 bases each). This CDR3 is built from 14 residues. Germline V gene data show CDR1 as SGHNT and CDR2 as YENEEA. V gave up 2 bases and J gave up 4 bases, with 10 bases separating them. Here the CDR3 reads CASSLLQDSDTQYF. The CDR3 DNA reads as TGTGCCAGCAGCTTACTACAGGACTCAGATACGCAGTATTTT.

The chain recombines TRBV5-1 with TRBJ2-1; TRBD1 matches at 12 bases. CDR1 is SGHRS and CDR2 is YFSETQ in the germline V gene. This CDR3 spans 18 amino acids. Losses at the gene ends were 4 bases for V and 3 bases for J; bases not matched to a gene: 11. The CDR3, as DNA: TGCGCCAGCAGCATGTACTATTGGGACAGGGGGCACTACAATGAGCAGTTCTTC. Its translation is CASSMYYWDRGHYNEQFF.

The V gene is TRBV5-4, the J gene TRBJ2-5, with a possible D match to TRBD1 (6 bases). From germline, CDR1 is SGHNT and CDR2 YYREEE (reference sequence). Trimming removed 4 bases from V and 5 bases from J, with 15 bases in between. The CDR3 is made up of 14 amino acids. In DNA, the CDR3 is TGTGCCAGCAGCCCAGGACAGTCATGGGAGACCCAGTACTTC. Its translation: CASSPGQSWETQYF.

This chain uses TRBV12-3 or TRBV12-4 with TRBJ1-5; D not resolved. The CDR3 totals 16 residues. V lost 5 bases and J lost 0, with 14 bases in between. The CDR3 reads CASSPSRSDSNQPQHF. In DNA form, the CDR3 reads TGTGCCAGCAGTCCCTCCCGATCTGATAGCAATCAGCCCCAGCATTTT.

This clonotype came up many times. The V call is TRBV10-2, the J call TRBJ1-1, with 7 bases lining up with TRBD1. Germline V gene data show CDR1 as WSHSY and CDR2 as SAAADI. There are 12 residues in the CDR3. With V trimmed by 6 bases and J by 11 bases, 9 bases remained unmatched. The CDR3 sequence: CASSPRGFRAFF. The CDR3 bases are TGCGCCAGCAGCCCCAGGGGGTTTAGGGCTTTCTTT.

The table lists this clonotype with a few counts. The V call is TRBV6-1, the J call TRBJ2-5, with D possibly being TRBD1 (5 bases). V was cut by 4 bases and J by 3 bases, with 9 bases left in between. Germline CDR1 reads MNHNS; CDR2 reads SASEGT. This CDR3 contains 13 residues. The CDR3 nucleotides are TGTGCCAGCAGTGCCATAGGGGAAGAGACCCAGTACTTC. This translates into CASSAIGEETQYF.

The V and J genes are TRBV12-3 or TRBV12-4 and TRBJ1-6; D call uncertain. The CDR3 has 16 residues. Trimming stripped 3 bases from V and 3 bases from J, with 12 bases between. Here the CDR3 DNA reads TGTGCCAGCAGTTTCAGGAGGGCCAACTATAATTCACCCCTCCACTTT. Translated: CASSFRRANYNSPLHF.

This clonotype was detected a few times. This sequence joins TRBV6-2 or TRBV6-3 and TRBJ2-7; D call uncertain. V lost 3 bases to trimming and J lost 5 bases, with 8 bases between them. Germline V gives CDR1 MNHEY, CDR2 SVGEGT. CDR3 length: 12 residues. The CDR3 region is CASSYYGNEQYF. The DNA of the CDR3 is TGTGCCAGCAGTTATTATGGGAACGAGCAGTACTTC.

The chain recombines TRBV12-5 with TRBJ1-2; D is undetermined. Germline V gene lookup returns CDR1 LGHNT and CDR2 FRNRAP. Trimming shortened V by 6 bases and J by 6 bases, and 8 bases separated the two germline ends. The CDR3 runs 11 residues. CDR3 amino acids: CASGPAHGYTF. DNA for the CDR3: TGTGCTAGTGGCCCGGCCCATGGCTACACCTTC.

The V and J genes are TRBV7-9 and TRBJ1-1; D uncertain. The germline CDR1 and CDR2 sequences are SEHNR and FQNEAQ (reference sequence). V shed 8 bases and J shed 4 bases, with 11 bases lying between them. The CDR3 length is 12 residues. The CDR3: CASLGIFTEAFF. CDR3 DNA sequence: TGTGCCAGCCTCGGGATTTTCACTGAAGCTTTCTTT. The variable domain in full, with the rest retrieved from reference TRBV7-9 and TRBJ1-1, is DTGVSQNPRHKITKRGQNVTFRCDPISEHNRLYWYRQTLGQGPEFLTYFQNEAQLEKSRLLSDRFSAERPKGSFSTLEIQRTEQGDSAMYLCASLGIFTEAFFGQGTRLTVV.

The chain joins TRBV7-9 to TRBJ1-2; TRBD1 matches at 7 bases. This CDR3 is 16 amino acids long. In germline, CDR1 is SEHNR, CDR2 FQNEAQ (reference sequence). The junction had 11 bases not matched to a gene; V was cut back by 6 bases and J by 1 base. The CDR3: CASSSDRSALNYGYTF. CDR3 sequence (DNA): TGTGCCAGCAGTTCGGACAGGTCCGCCCTTAACTATGGCTACACCTTC.

CDR3 protein: CASSRHYEQYF. The CDR3 nucleotides are TGTGCCAGCAGCCGCCATTACGAGCAGTACTTC. The J gene is TRBJ2-7, the V gene TRBV3-1; D call uncertain. With 4 bases removed from V and 4 bases from J, the gap between germline ends came to 5 bases. The CDR3 is made up of 11 amino acids. Per the germline V gene, CDR1 is LGHDT and CDR2 is YNNKEL (reference sequence).

As for this clonotype: Relative to the germline gene, one junction end is altered; a read error may explain this. This chain joins TRBV6-2 or TRBV6-3 and TRBJ2-1, with 12 bases that match TRBD2. Germline assignment: CDR1 MNHEY and CDR2 SVGEGT. The CDR3 runs to 17 residues. CDR3 DNA: TGTGCCAGCAGTCGAACTTCTAGCGGGGGGGCCCAGGATGAGCAGTTCTTT. Translating gives CASSRTSSGGAQDEQFF.

This clonotype was found a few times. The chain couples TRBV4-1 to TRBJ2-2; TRBD2 matches at 11 bases. The junction had 10 bases not matched to a gene; V was cut back by 1 base and J by 9 bases. The CDR3 covers 17 residues. Germline values: CDR1 MGHRA, CDR2 YSYEKL. In DNA, the CDR3 is TGCGCCAGCAGCCAAGTATTACTAGCGGGGGAAGGCAGGGAGCTGTTTTTT. It specifies CASSQVLLAGEGRELFF.

In this sample, this clonotype turned up a few times. The rearrangement joins TRBV7-8 to TRBJ2-3; D call uncertain. Germline-derived CDR1 and CDR2 are SGHVS and FQNEAQ. Trimming shortened V by 1 base and J by 4 bases, and 6 bases separated the two germline ends. This CDR3 has 13 residues. CDR3 DNA sequence: TGTGCCAGCAGCTTAGTCAGAGCAGATACGCAGTATTTT. Its translation: CASSLVRADTQYF.

This clonotype was recorded at least ten times. The chain recombines TRBV4-2 with TRBJ2-3; either TRBD1 or TRBD2 may fit D (6 bases each). Germline loops: CDR1 LGHNA, CDR2 YNFKEQ. This CDR3 has 16 amino acids. V lost 0 bases and J 0 bases, leaving 10 bases between the germline ends. In DNA, the CDR3 is TGTGCCAGCAGCCAAGATCTGGGGGGCAGCACAGATACGCAGTATTTT. It yields the protein CASSQDLGGSTDTQYF.

V is TRBV11-2 and J is TRBJ1-2; tentatively, D is TRBD1 (6 bases). V lost 4 bases to trimming and J lost 3 bases, with 9 bases between them. The CDR3 is made up of 13 amino acids. From germline, CDR1 is SGHAT and CDR2 FQNNGV. The CDR3 coding sequence is TGTGCCAGCAGCTCCAGGGGTGACTATGGCTACACCTTC. Translation: CASSSRGDYGYTF. The full variable domain, its missing parts supplied by reference TRBV11-2 and TRBJ1-2, is EAGVAQSPRYKIIEKRQSVAFWCNPISGHATLYWYQQILGQGPKLLIQFQNNGVVDDSQLPKDRFSAERLKGVDSTLKIQPAKLEDSAVYLCASSSRGDYGYTFGSGTRLTVV.

The chain carries TRBV6-2 or TRBV6-3 and TRBJ2-1; TRBD2 agrees at 12 bases. The germline CDR1 and CDR2 sequences are MNHEY and SVGEGT. This CDR3 region has 15 residues. J lost 4 bases, V lost 6 bases, and 4 bases had no gene match. CDR3 DNA: TGTGCCAGCAGGGGGCTAGCGGGGGGGTACAATGAGCAGTTCTTC. Translation: CASRGLAGGYNEQFF.